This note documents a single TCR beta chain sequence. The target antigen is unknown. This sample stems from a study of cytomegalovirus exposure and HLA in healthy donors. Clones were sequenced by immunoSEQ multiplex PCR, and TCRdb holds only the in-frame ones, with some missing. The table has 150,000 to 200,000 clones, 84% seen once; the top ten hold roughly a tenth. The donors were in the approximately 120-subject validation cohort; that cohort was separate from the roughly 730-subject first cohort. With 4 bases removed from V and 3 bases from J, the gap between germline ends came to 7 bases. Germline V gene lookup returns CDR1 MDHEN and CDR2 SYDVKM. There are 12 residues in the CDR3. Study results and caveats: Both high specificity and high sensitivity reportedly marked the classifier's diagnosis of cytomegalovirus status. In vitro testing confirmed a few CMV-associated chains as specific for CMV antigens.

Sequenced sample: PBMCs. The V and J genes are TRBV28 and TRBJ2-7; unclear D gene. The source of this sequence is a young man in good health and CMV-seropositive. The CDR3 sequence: CASSSYFYEQYF. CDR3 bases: TGTGCCAGCAGTTCTTATTTCTACGAGCAGTACTTC.